These T cell receptor beta chains were read from a single sample in a study of T cells after yellow fever vaccination. Using its own MiXCR run on the 5' RACE reads, TCRdb lists one record per CDR3 protein. The sample contains fewer than 400,000 distinct CDR3 sequences, over 8.5% of which appear only once. Here the sequenced sample was CD4+ T cells sorted from PBMCs, taken 45 days after the yellow fever booster vaccination. These receptor sequences come from a man younger than 35 who received the YFV17D yellow fever vaccine. CDR3s include the opening cysteine and the closing phenylalanine or tryptophan. The order of the fields is J gene, D gene, clone size, V gene, CDR3 protein, CDR3 DNA. A D gene is named only where the DNA matches it firmly. Clone size is stated in some rows and not others, as once, few, many or a class when expanded.

>TRBJ2-5|NA|few|TRBV28
CASRSTGVGGQETQYF
TGTGCCAGCCGTTCAACCGGGGTAGGGGGGCAAGAGACCCAGTACTTC
>TRBJ2-1|TRBD2|few|TRBV5-1
CASSLVTSGYNEQFF
TGCGCCAGCAGCTTGGTTACTAGCGGGTACAATGAGCAGTTCTTC
>TRBJ1-2|TRBD1|few|TRBV4-1
CASSHLRQGAINGYTF
TGCGCCAGCAGCCATCTAAGACAGGGGGCGATCAATGGCTACACCTTC
>TRBJ1-1|NA|few|TRBV9
CASSGGGRMNTEAFF
TGTGCCAGCAGCGGGGGGGGCAGAATGAACACTGAAGCTTTCTTT
>TRBJ2-4|TRBD1|few|TRBV4-1
CASSQPGGNIQYF
TGCGCCAGCAGCCAACCAGGGGGAAACATTCAGTACTTC
>TRBJ2-2|NA|NA|TRBV5-1
CASSKAAQGNTGELFF
TGCGCCAGCAGCAAGGCCGCACAGGGGAACACCGGGGAGCTGTTTTTT
>TRBJ2-5|TRBD1|NA|TRBV5-1
CASSGTGPGETQYF
TGCGCCAGCAGCGGGACAGGGCCCGGGGAGACCCAGTACTTC
>TRBJ2-7|NA|NA|TRBV30
CASQGGDYEQYF
TGTGCCTCACAGGGTGGGGACTACGAGCAGTACTTC
>TRBJ1-5|NA|many|TRBV27
CASSLGNFRNQPQHF
TGTGCCAGCAGTTTGGGGAATTTTCGCAATCAGCCCCAGCATTTT
>TRBJ2-6|TRBD1|once|TRBV5-1
CASSFRGPGTNVLTF
TGCGCCAGCAGCTTTAGGGGGCCGGGGACCAACGTCCTGACTTTC
>TRBJ2-3|NA|few|TRBV5-1
CASSLEQHTDTQYF
TGCGCCAGCAGCTTGGAACAGCACACAGATACGCAGTATTTT
>TRBJ2-5|NA|few|TRBV24-1
CATSEDPDREEETQYF
TGTGCCACCAGTGAGGACCCCGACAGGGAGGAAGAGACCCAGTACTTC
>TRBJ1-1|NA|few|TRBV6-6
CASSPERLNTEAFF
TGTGCCAGCAGTCCCGAAAGATTGAACACTGAAGCTTTCTTT
>TRBJ2-5|NA|many|TRBV5-1
CASSFWTVEETQYF
TGCGCCAGCAGCTTCTGGACAGTTGAAGAGACCCAGTACTTC
>TRBJ2-3|NA|NA|TRBV7-3
CASSLTPYVSTDTQYF
TGTGCCAGCAGCTTAACTCCCTACGTGAGCACAGATACGCAGTATTTT
>TRBJ1-2|TRBD1|few|TRBV7-8
CASSLGYRGVAGGYTF
TGTGCCAGCAGCTTAGGATACAGGGGGGTAGCGGGGGGCTACACCTTC
>TRBJ2-3|TRBD2|many|TRBV5-1
CASSLGTSGRVDTQYF
TGCGCCAGCAGCTTGGGGACTAGCGGACGGGTAGATACGCAGTATTTT
>TRBJ1-5|TRBD1|NA|TRBV2
CASTKTGTMSQPQHF
TGTGCCAGCACCAAGACAGGGACAATGAGTCAGCCCCAGCATTTT
>TRBJ1-5|TRBD1|NA|TRBV20-1
CRDRAQPQHF
TGCAGGGACAGGGCCCAGCCCCAGCATTTT
>TRBJ1-2|TRBD1|few|TRBV6-2/TRBV6-3
CASSYSGGYRPYGYTF
TGTGCCAGCAGTTATTCAGGGGGCTATCGCCCCTATGGCTACACCTTC
>TRBJ2-1|TRBD1|few|TRBV27
CASSFQRDSYNEQFF
TGTGCCAGCAGTTTTCAACGGGACAGCTACAATGAGCAGTTCTTC
>TRBJ2-4|TRBD1|NA|TRBV9
CASSGGQGLNIQYF
TGTGCCAGCAGCGGGGGACAGGGGCTAAACATTCAGTACTTC
>TRBJ2-7|NA|NA|TRBV6-6
CASSYNPGVQNEQYF
TGTGCCAGCAGTTATAACCCAGGGGTGCAAAACGAGCAGTACTTC
>TRBJ1-1|NA|few|TRBV12-3/TRBV12-4
CASGREMGTEAFF
TGTGCCAGCGGCAGGGAAATGGGTACTGAAGCTTTCTTT
>TRBJ2-1|NA|NA|TRBV9
CASSVAWIWDEQFF
TGTGCCAGCAGCGTAGCATGGATCTGGGATGAGCAGTTCTTC
>TRBJ1-2|TRBD1|NA|TRBV6-6
CASSYDTGDPNYGYTF
TGTGCCAGCAGCTACGATACAGGGGACCCTAACTATGGCTACACCTTC
>TRBJ2-7|NA|NA|TRBV10-3
CAILAEGTYEQYF
TGTGCCATTCTGGCGGAGGGGACCTACGAGCAGTACTTC
>TRBJ2-3|TRBD2|NA|TRBV7-6
CASSSLARTDTQYF
TGTGCCAGCAGCTCACTAGCGAGGACAGATACGCAGTATTTT
>TRBJ2-7|NA|many|TRBV12-3/TRBV12-4
CASSLNRAYEQYF
TGTGCCAGCAGTTTAAACAGAGCCTACGAGCAGTACTTC
>TRBJ1-4|NA|many|TRBV7-9
CASSPMGENEKLFF
TGTGCCAGCAGCCCGATGGGAGAGAATGAAAAACTGTTTTTT
>TRBJ2-4|TRBD2|few|TRBV6-5
CASLAENIQYF
TGTGCCAGCCTAGCGGAAAACATTCAGTACTTC
>TRBJ2-3|NA|NA|TRBV25-1
CASSEGGRDTQYF
TGTGCCAGCAGTGAAGGAGGAAGAGATACGCAGTATTTT
>TRBJ2-1|NA|many|TRBV12-3/TRBV12-4
CASSPVGVDNEQFF
TGTGCCAGCAGTCCCGTCGGGGTCGACAATGAGCAGTTCTTC
>TRBJ2-2|TRBD1|many|TRBV20-1
CSARDAQRQGHTGELFF
TGCAGTGCTAGAGACGCACAGAGACAGGGGCACACCGGGGAGCTGTTTTTT
>TRBJ2-5|TRBD2|many|TRBV12-3/TRBV12-4
CARDGGLQETQYF
TGTGCCAGGGACGGGGGGTTGCAAGAGACCCAGTACTTC
>TRBJ1-1|TRBD1|once|TRBV6-5
CASSKDRDTEAFF
TGTGCCAGCAGCAAGGACAGGGACACTGAAGCTTTCTTT
>TRBJ1-6|TRBD1|few|TRBV20-1
CSASDREQSPLHF
TGCAGTGCTAGTGACAGGGAGCAATCACCCCTCCACTTT
>TRBJ2-1|TRBD2|NA|TRBV11-2
CASRGLAGGSYNEQFF
TGTGCCAGCCGAGGACTAGCGGGGGGTTCCTACAATGAGCAGTTCTTC
>TRBJ2-2|TRBD1|few|TRBV30
CAWSVLDRDGELFF
TGTGCCTGGAGTGTGTTGGACAGGGACGGGGAGCTGTTTTTT
>TRBJ1-2|NA|NA|TRBV20-1
CSARNPLTGYTF
TGCAGTGCTAGAAACCCCCTGACCGGCTACACCTTC
>TRBJ1-2|NA|NA|TRBV5-1
CASSYDTGIVSYGYTF
TGCGCCAGCAGCTACGACACAGGGATTGTAAGCTATGGCTACACCTTC
>TRBJ1-4|NA|NA|TRBV12-3/TRBV12-4
CASTVRPSEVELFF
TGTGCCAGCACCGTACGCCCATCAGAGGTGGAACTGTTTTTT
>TRBJ1-6|NA|many|TRBV27
CASRETGSLHNSPLHF
TGTGCCAGCAGAGAGACAGGTAGTCTACATAATTCACCCCTCCACTTT
>TRBJ1-5|TRBD1|many|TRBV7-9
CASSRDSSNQPQHF
TGTGCCAGCAGCCGGGACAGTAGCAATCAGCCCCAGCATTTT
>TRBJ1-2|TRBD1|many|TRBV4-1
CASTPGWTGPYGYTF
TGCGCCAGCACCCCGGGGTGGACAGGGCCCTATGGCTACACCTTC
>TRBJ2-7|TRBD2|NA|TRBV6-5
CATRSSGGAYEQYF
TGTGCCACGAGGTCTAGCGGGGGAGCCTACGAGCAGTACTTC
>TRBJ1-1|NA|many|TRBV30
CAWRRSGTGSTEAFF
TGTGCCTGGAGGCGCTCCGGGACTGGGAGCACTGAAGCTTTCTTT
>TRBJ2-5|NA|NA|TRBV5-4
CASSLVSSETQYF
TGTGCCAGCAGCTTGGTTTCCTCAGAGACCCAGTACTTC
>TRBJ2-1|NA|NA|TRBV15
CATSRAANLQNEQFF
TGTGCCACCAGCAGGGCTGCCAACCTACAGAATGAGCAGTTCTTC
>TRBJ2-3|NA|few|TRBV7-3
CASSRHKPGLADTQYF
TGTGCCAGCAGTCGACACAAACCGGGCCTTGCAGATACGCAGTATTTT
>TRBJ2-7|TRBD1|few|TRBV6-6
CASSSYGTGSYEQYF
TGTGCCAGCAGCTCTTACGGGACAGGCTCCTACGAGCAGTACTTC
>TRBJ2-1|TRBD2|NA|TRBV27
CASWDGLAGINEQFF
TGTGCCAGCTGGGACGGACTAGCGGGGATCAATGAGCAGTTCTTC
>TRBJ2-4|NA|few|TRBV9
CASSVRRENIQYF
TGTGCCAGCAGCGTTCGGAGGGAAAACATTCAGTACTTC
>TRBJ1-4|NA|few|TRBV7-9
CASSQPPHSNEKLFF
TGTGCCAGCAGCCAACCCCCCCACAGTAATGAAAAACTGTTTTTT
>TRBJ2-3|NA|NA|TRBV15
CATSKTSTDTQYF
TGTGCCACCAGCAAGACTAGCACAGATACGCAGTATTTT
>TRBJ1-1|NA|NA|TRBV12-3/TRBV12-4
CASSLYGGLDTEAFF
TGTGCCAGCAGTTTATATGGGGGATTGGACACTGAAGCTTTCTTT
>TRBJ2-3|NA|many|TRBV5-1
CASSKAPRTRLTDTQYF
TGCGCCAGCAGCAAGGCCCCCAGGACAAGGCTCACAGATACGCAGTATTTT